The 28 T cell receptor beta chains in this list originate from one sample, sequenced in a study of blood T cell repertoires in COVID-19. Clones were read by immunoSEQ multiplex PCR, and TCRdb kept only the in-frame ones, dropping some. The sample carries 95,000 or so clones, about four fifths recorded once. The specimen was peripheral blood. The source of these receptors is a man older than 75 with COVID-19, enrolled during active disease.

The chain uses TRBV6-5 and TRBJ2-7, with D unclear. Germline-derived CDR1 and CDR2 are MNHEY and SVGAGI. This CDR3 has 14 amino acids. Trimming pared 6 bases from V and 0 bases from J, leaving 12 bases between. In DNA, the CDR3 is TGTGCCAGCAGGGAGTTTTTAAGCTCCTACGAGCAGTACTTC. This codes for CASREFLSSYEQYF.

The rearrangement links TRBV2 to TRBJ1-4; 7 bases are a match to TRBD1. Per the germline V gene, CDR1 is SNHLY and CDR2 is FYNNEI. The V gene end was trimmed by 6 bases and the J gene end by 3 bases; junction bases not matched to a gene: 4. This CDR3 is 14 amino acids long. CDR3 protein: CASRDRVSNEKLFF. The CDR3 DNA sequence: TGTGCCAGCAGAGACAGGGTGTCTAATGAAAAACTGTTTTTT. Variable domain in full (rest from reference TRBV2 and TRBJ1-4): EPEVTQTPSHQVTQMGQEVILRCVPISNHLYFYWYRQILGQKVEFLVSFYNNEISEKSEIFDDQFSVERPDGSNFTLKIRSTKLEDSAMYFCASRDRVSNEKLFFGSGTQLSVL.

The chain combines TRBV28 with TRBJ1-6, with no clear D. With 5 bases removed from V and 6 bases from J, the gap between germline ends came to 5 bases. The CDR3 runs to 12 residues. The germline gives CDR1 MDHEN, CDR2 SYDVKM. In DNA form, the CDR3 reads TGTGCCAGCAGTCCCCTTAATTCACCCCTCCACTTT. Protein product: CASSPLNSPLHF. Based on the CDR3 plus reference TRBV28 and TRBJ1-6, the full variable domain is DVKVTQSSRYLVKRTGEKVFLECVQDMDHENMFWYRQDPGLGLRLIYFSYDVKMKEKGDIPEGYSVSREKKERFSLILESASTNQTSMYLCASSPLNSPLHFGNGTRLTVT.

In its sample, this clone was seen once. The V gene is TRBV9, the J gene TRBJ1-2, with 8 nucleotides matching TRBD1. The CDR3 is 13 amino acids. CDR1 and CDR2 from the germline V gene are SGDLS and YYNGEE. V lost 5 bases and J lost 4; bases outside the gene matches: 4. The CDR3 nucleotides read TGTGCCAGCAGTCCAGGGGGCGGCTATGGCTACACCTTC. This gives the protein CASSPGGGYGYTF.

The V gene is TRBV7-7, the J gene TRBJ2-5, with 13 bases lining up with TRBD2. V trimming: 2 bases; J trimming: 5 bases; junction bases outside the gene matches: 11. The CDR3 covers 18 residues. Germline-derived CDR1 and CDR2 are SSHAT and FNYEAQ (reference sequence). The CDR3 region is CASSLRGGTSGIGETQYF. DNA of the CDR3: TGTGCCAGCAGCTTAAGAGGGGGGACTAGCGGGATTGGGGAGACCCAGTACTTC.

The genes are TRBV4-2 and TRBJ2-1; 11 bases are a match to TRBD2. The CDR3 totals 17 residues. CDR1 and CDR2 from the germline V gene are LGHNA and YNFKEQ. The trim removed 4 bases at V and 4 bases at J, leaving 9 bases unmatched. CDR3 sequence: CASSRGQTSGEYNEQFF. CDR3 DNA sequence: TGTGCCAGCAGCCGGGGCCAGACTAGCGGGGAATACAATGAGCAGTTCTTC.

In its sample, this clone was seen a few times. The J gene is TRBJ1-2, the V gene TRBV15; no reliable D call. The V end was cut by 0 bases, the J end by 7 bases, with 12 bases between. The germline CDR1 and CDR2 sequences are LNHNV and YYDKDF (reference sequence). The CDR3 spans 14 residues. CDR3 protein: CATSRDSVFLGYTF. Written as DNA, the CDR3 is TGTGCCACCAGCAGAGATAGCGTTTTTCTTGGCTACACCTTC.

The rearrangement links TRBV5-4 to TRBJ2-6, with D perhaps matching TRBD2 (5 bases). Trimming took 4 bases from V and 1 from J, leaving 12 bases between them. Germline CDR1 is SGHNT and CDR2 is YYREEE (reference sequence). This CDR3 is built from 16 residues. Here the CDR3 DNA reads TGTGCCAGCAGCCGAGGGTGGGGATCTGGGGCCAACGTCCTGACTTTC. Its protein is CASSRGWGSGANVLTF.

The gene calls are TRBV9 and TRBJ2-7; 12 nucleotides align to TRBD1. The CDR3 contains 17 residues. Germline CDR1 and CDR2: SGDLS and YYNGEE. The V segment lost 3 bases and the J segment 5 bases; nucleotides outside the gene matches: 12. CDR3 sequence: CASSAGTGGAGVHEQYF. The CDR3 DNA reads as TGTGCCAGCAGCGCCGGGACAGGGGGCGCTGGGGTCCACGAGCAGTACTTC.

The chain joins TRBV9 to TRBJ1-2; 7 nucleotides line up with TRBD1. This CDR3 has 15 residues. CDR1 and CDR2 from the germline V gene are SGDLS and YYNGEE. The ends lost 4 bases at V and 5 bases at J; junction bases unmatched: 11. Here the CDR3 DNA reads TGTGCCAGCAGCAGAGGGACAGCCTGGTTATATGGCTACACCTTC. Protein product: CASSRGTAWLYGYTF.

The chain couples TRBV27 to TRBJ2-1; 12 bases are shared with TRBD2. The V gene end was trimmed by 2 bases and the J gene end by 2 bases; junction bases not matched to a gene: 7. There are 18 residues in the CDR3. Germline-derived CDR1 and CDR2 are MNHEY and SMNVEV (reference sequence). The CDR3 spells CASSLRALAGGTYNEQFF. The CDR3 DNA reads TGTGCCAGCAGTTTAAGGGCTCTAGCGGGGGGGACCTACAATGAGCAGTTCTTC.

The V and J genes are TRBV1 and TRBJ2-7; TRBD2 was called by the table and not checked on the DNA. TRBV1 is a recognized pseudogene. This CDR3 contains 15 residues. CDR3 in amino acids: CTSSQEIGSSYEQYF. The CDR3 DNA reads TGCACCAGCAGCCAAGAAATCGGGAGCTCCTACGAGCAGTACTTC.

The rearrangement joins TRBV5-1 to TRBJ2-1; 11 bases line up with TRBD2. The CDR3 consists of 15 residues. V lost 5 bases and J lost 5; bases outside the gene matches: 6. Germline V gene data show CDR1 as SGHRS and CDR2 as YFSETQ. The DNA of the CDR3 is TGCGCCAGCAGGTCTGGGACTAGCGGAGACAATGAGCAGTTCTTC. Its translation: CASRSGTSGDNEQFF. Using reference TRBV5-1 and TRBJ2-1 for the parts outside the CDR3, the full variable domain is KAGVTQTPRYLIKTRGQQVTLSCSPISGHRSVSWYQQTPGQGLQFLFEYFSETQRNKGNFPGRFSGRQFSNSRSEMNVSTLELGDSALYLCASRSGTSGDNEQFFGPGTRLTVL.

The rearrangement joins TRBV18 to TRBJ2-5; 8 bases are shared with TRBD1. This CDR3 is 16 amino acids long. Germline CDR1 reads KGHSH; CDR2 reads LQKENI. Trimming at V came to 2 bases and at J to 4 bases, leaving 9 bases not matched to a gene. This CDR3 is CASSPEQGGAGETQYF. The CDR3, as DNA: TGTGCCAGCTCACCAGAACAGGGGGGCGCGGGAGAGACCCAGTACTTC.

The rearrangement joins TRBV28 to TRBJ1-2; 7 nucleotides agree with TRBD1. The CDR3 sequence is 15 residues long. Per the germline V gene, CDR1 is MDHEN and CDR2 is SYDVKM. With 7 bases clipped from V and 3 bases from J, the junction kept 11 bases outside the gene matches. CDR3 DNA sequence: TGTGCCAGCACCGCTGGGACAGACATCTACTATGGCTACACCTTC. Protein sequence: CASTAGTDIYYGYTF.

The rearrangement uses TRBV7-2 and TRBJ2-1, with 7 bases identical to TRBD1. V was pared by 5 bases and J by 8 bases, with 9 bases of the junction left unmatched. Germline CDR1 and CDR2: SGHTA and FQGNSA. The CDR3 loop spans 14 amino acids. CDR3 amino acids: CASSAIQGSHEQFF. CDR3 sequence (DNA): TGTGCCAGCAGCGCGATACAGGGGAGCCATGAGCAGTTCTTC.

The chain couples TRBV28 to TRBJ2-3; D is perhaps TRBD2 (5 bases). Trimming left V 6 bases short and J 1 base short, with 23 bases between. The CDR3 is made up of 18 amino acids. Germline assignment: CDR1 MDHEN and CDR2 SYDVKM. CDR3 residues: CASSPAKRKVRGTDTQYF. CDR3 nucleotide sequence: TGTGCCAGCAGCCCCGCGAAGCGGAAGGTTCGAGGCACAGATACGCAGTATTTT.

This rearrangement joins TRBV7-3 to TRBJ2-5; weak D call: TRBD1 (5 bases). V lost 5 bases and J lost 7, with 14 bases in between. Germline lookup yields CDR1 SGHTA and CDR2 FQGTGA. The CDR3 length is 13 residues. The CDR3 region has the DNA TGTGCCAGCAGCCCTCATAGGGGCGGGACCCAGTACTTC. This encodes CASSPHRGGTQYF.

Note on this clone: The junction departs from the called germline gene at one end, perhaps through a read error. This sequence joins TRBV6-5 and TRBJ2-7; D unresolved. The CDR3 extends over 15 amino acids. Germline values: CDR1 MNHEY, CDR2 SVGAGI. CDR3 DNA: TGTGCCAGCAGTAACTCCGACCTGATCCTAGTCGAGCAGTACTTC. This encodes CASSNSDLILVEQYF.

The V call is TRBV5-4, the J call TRBJ1-1; D possibly corresponds to TRBD1 (6 bases). Germline V gene data show CDR1 as SGHNT and CDR2 as YYREEE (reference sequence). The V gene lost 2 bases and the J gene lost 1 base, with 9 bases spanning the gap. The CDR3 has 14 amino acids. CDR3: CASSFSTGNTEAFF. CDR3 coding DNA: TGTGCCAGCAGCTTCTCGACAGGGAACACTGAAGCTTTCTTT.

The chain uses TRBV4-3 and TRBJ1-4; 11 positions match TRBD1. CDR3 length: 16 residues. Germline loops: CDR1 LGHNA, CDR2 YSLEER. V lost 4 bases to trimming and J lost 8 bases; unmatched junction nucleotides: 9. Here the CDR3 reads CASSPDRGPVREKLFF. The CDR3 nucleotides are TGCGCCAGCAGCCCGGACAGGGGGCCGGTGCGGGAAAAACTGTTTTTT.

The V call is TRBV18, the J call TRBJ2-1; 14 bases line up with TRBD2. J lost 6 bases, V lost 5 bases, and 12 bases had no gene match. The CDR3 runs 18 residues. Germline V gene data show CDR1 as KGHSH and CDR2 as LQKENI. CDR3 loop: CASSASGTSGRGGNEQFF. In DNA form, the CDR3 reads TGTGCCAGCTCAGCTTCCGGGACTAGCGGGAGAGGGGGCAATGAGCAGTTCTTC.

The V and J genes are TRBV29-1 and TRBJ1-3; D not certain. Between the trimmed V and J ends, which lost 4 bases and 3 bases, there was a span of 16 bases. The germline V gene has CDR1 SQVTM and CDR2 ANQGSEA. This CDR3 has 15 amino acids. CDR3 residues: CSVVKEPNHGNTIYF. In DNA form, the CDR3 reads TGCAGCGTTGTTAAGGAGCCCAACCATGGAAACACCATATATTTT.

V usage is TRBV18 and J usage is TRBJ2-7, with D possibly TRBD1 on 5 matching bases. The CDR3 covers 15 residues. Germline V CDR1 and CDR2: KGHSH, LQKENI. The germline V and J ends were trimmed by 2 bases and 2 bases, with 13 bases remaining between them. As DNA, the CDR3 is TGTGCCAGCTCACCAGGGGCAGGTTGGACCTACGAGCAGTACTTC. As protein: CASSPGAGWTYEQYF.

V gene TRBV27 combines with J gene TRBJ1-1, with 7 bases identical to TRBD1. Unmatched junction bases numbered 4, after V lost 6 bases and J lost 9 bases. Germline assignment: CDR1 MNHEY and CDR2 SMNVEV (reference sequence). The CDR3 runs to 11 residues. The CDR3 sequence: CASRPGQKAFF. In DNA form, the CDR3 reads TGTGCCAGCAGACCGGGACAGAAAGCTTTCTTT.

The chain couples TRBV5-4 to TRBJ2-5; 7 nucleotides line up with TRBD2. CDR3 length equals 13 residues. The junction had 1 base not matched to a gene; V was cut back by 2 bases and J by 3 bases. CDR1 SGHNT and CDR2 YYREEE come from the germline V gene (reference sequence). The CDR3 DNA reads TGTGCCAGCAGCTTTGGACTAGAAGAGACCCAGTACTTC. Translating it yields CASSFGLEETQYF.

The J gene is TRBJ1-5, the V gene TRBV6-6; possibly TRBD1 for D (6 bases). With 7 bases removed from V and 3 bases from J, the gap between germline ends came to 10 bases. The CDR3 spans 13 residues. Germline V gives CDR1 MNHNY, CDR2 SVGAGI (reference sequence). The CDR3 sequence is CASTRDTNQPQHF. The DNA for the CDR3 is TGTGCCAGCACCAGGGACACCAATCAGCCCCAGCATTTT.

The chain is built from TRBV12-3 or TRBV12-4 and TRBJ1-6, with a weak D call TRBD1 (6 bases). The length of the CDR3 is 13 residues. The germline V and J ends were trimmed by 6 bases and 8 bases, with 11 bases remaining between them. CDR3 in amino acids: CASSLTGYSPLHF. As DNA, the CDR3 is TGTGCCAGCAGCCTGACAGGTTATTCACCCCTCCACTTT.